This TCR beta chain stems from a study of T cell changes during pregnancy in multiple sclerosis. Germline CDR1 reads KGHSH; CDR2 reads LQKENI. V was trimmed by 3 bases and J by 0 bases, leaving 8 bases between them. There are 15 residues in the CDR3. This table comes from immunoSEQ multiplex PCR, and its TCRdb copy is limited to in-frame clones, with some not included. The sample includes 45,000 or so clones, approximately 91% of them seen just once. The chain is built from TRBV18 and TRBJ1-4; the D gene is possibly TRBD1 (5 bases). What was sequenced was PBMCs (not recorded whether the cells were cultured). The TCR was taken from a female donor with multiple sclerosis, enrolled in a pregnancy study. The CDR3 sequence: CASSPGHATNEKLFF. Here the CDR3 DNA reads TGTGCCAGCTCACCTGGACACGCAACTAATGAAAAACTGTTTTTT. The full variable domain, rest sourced from reference TRBV18 and TRBJ1-4, is NAGVMQNPRHLVRRRGQEARLRCSPMKGHSHVYWYRQLPEEGLKFMVYLQKENIIDESGMPKERFSAEFPKEGPSILRIQQVVRGDSAAYFCASSPGHATNEKLFFGSGTQLSVL.